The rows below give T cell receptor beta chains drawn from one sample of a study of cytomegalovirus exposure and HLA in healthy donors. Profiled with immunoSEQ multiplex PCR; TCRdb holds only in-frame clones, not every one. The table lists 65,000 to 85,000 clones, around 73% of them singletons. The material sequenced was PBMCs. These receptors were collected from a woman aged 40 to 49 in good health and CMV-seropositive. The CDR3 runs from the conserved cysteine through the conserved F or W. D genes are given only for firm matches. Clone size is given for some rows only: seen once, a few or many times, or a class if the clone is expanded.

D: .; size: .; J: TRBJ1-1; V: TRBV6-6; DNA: TGTGCCAGCAGTTACCCAGGGGAGGGCATTGAAGCTTTCTTT; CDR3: CASSYPGEGIEAFF
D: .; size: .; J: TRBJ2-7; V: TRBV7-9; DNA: TGTTCCAGCAGCTCGGGACTTTACGAGCAGTACTTC; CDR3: CSSSSGLYEQYF
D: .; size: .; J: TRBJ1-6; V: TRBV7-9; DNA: TGTGCCAGCAGCCCAGGGGTAGAAAATTCACCCCTCCACTTT; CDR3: CASSPGVENSPLHF
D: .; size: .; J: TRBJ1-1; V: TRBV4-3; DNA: TGCGCCAGCAGCCAAGATGCGACAGGACGAACTGAAGCTTTCTTT; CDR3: CASSQDATGRTEAFF
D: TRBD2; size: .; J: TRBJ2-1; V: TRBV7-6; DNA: TGTGCCAGCAGCTTAGGGGTAACTACCGGGACTAGCAAACCTTTCTCCTACAATGAGCAGTTCTTC; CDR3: CASSLGVTTGTSKPFSYNEQFF
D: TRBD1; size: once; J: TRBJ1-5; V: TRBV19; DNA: TGTGCCAGTAGTGGCAGGGGGTCCAATCAGCCCCAGCATTTT; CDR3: CASSGRGSNQPQHF
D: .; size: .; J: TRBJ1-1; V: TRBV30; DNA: TGTGCCTGGAGTGTACGTACGAGCACTGAAGCTTTCTTT; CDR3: CAWSVRTSTEAFF
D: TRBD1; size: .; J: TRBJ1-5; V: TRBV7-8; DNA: TGTGCCAGCAGCTTGGACAGGGCAAATCAGCCCCAGCATTTT; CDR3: CASSLDRANQPQHF
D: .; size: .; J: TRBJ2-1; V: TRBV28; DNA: TGTGCCAGCAGTTCCCTCGGGGCGCGGGGGCTCAATGAGCAGTTCTTC; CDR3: CASSSLGARGLNEQFF
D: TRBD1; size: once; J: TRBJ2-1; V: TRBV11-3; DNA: TGTGCCAGCAGCCCCCGGGACAGGGGGGTCAATGAGCAGTTCTTC; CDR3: CASSPRDRGVNEQFF
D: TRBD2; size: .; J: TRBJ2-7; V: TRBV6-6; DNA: TGTGCCAGCAGTTACTCGACTAGCGGGGGATTAGAGCAGTACTTC; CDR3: CASSYSTSGGLEQYF
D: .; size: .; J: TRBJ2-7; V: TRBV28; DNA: TGTGCCAGCAGTTCCTACTCGACTCTCAAGGGGGAGCAGTACTTC; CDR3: CASSSYSTLKGEQYF
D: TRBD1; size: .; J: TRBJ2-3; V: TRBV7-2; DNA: TGTGCCAGCAGCTTAGGCAGGGGGCGCCGGGCAGATACGCAGTATTTT; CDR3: CASSLGRGRRADTQYF
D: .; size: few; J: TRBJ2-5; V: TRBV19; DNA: TGTGCCAGTAGTATGTATGCCACTGAGACCCAGTACTTC; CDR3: CASSMYATETQYF
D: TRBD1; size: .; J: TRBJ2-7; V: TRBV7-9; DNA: TGTTCCAGCAGCGCGATTACCGGGACAGGATCCCCCTACGAGCAGTACTTC; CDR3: CSSSAITGTGSPYEQYF
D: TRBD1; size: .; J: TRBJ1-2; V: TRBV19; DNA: TGTGCCAGTTGGACAGGAATCTATGGCTACACCTTC; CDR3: CASWTGIYGYTF
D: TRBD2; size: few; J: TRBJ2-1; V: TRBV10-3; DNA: TGTGCCATCAGTGAGTCTCTAGCGGGGGGGCAAAGGCAGTTCTTC; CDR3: CAISESLAGGQRQFF
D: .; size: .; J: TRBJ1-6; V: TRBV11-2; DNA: TGTGCCAGCAGCTTAGAAGGGAGCTCCTATAATTCACCCCTCCACTTT; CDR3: CASSLEGSSYNSPLHF
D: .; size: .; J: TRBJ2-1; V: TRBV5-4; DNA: TGTGCCAGCAGCTCGACACCGACATCCTACAATGAGCAGTTCTTC; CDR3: CASSSTPTSYNEQFF
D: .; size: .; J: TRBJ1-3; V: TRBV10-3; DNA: TGTGCCATCAGTGAGCTAAGGGGCTCTGGAAACACCATATATTTT; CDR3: CAISELRGSGNTIYF
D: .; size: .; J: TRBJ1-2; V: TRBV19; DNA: TGTGCCAGTAGTCCTCGGGGAGAACATGGCTACACCTTC; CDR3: CASSPRGEHGYTF
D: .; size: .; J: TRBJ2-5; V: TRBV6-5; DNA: TGTGCCAGCAGTTACGCTGCCACTAGCCTACAAGAGACCCAGTACTTC; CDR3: CASSYAATSLQETQYF
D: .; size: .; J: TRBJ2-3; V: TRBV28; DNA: TGTGCCGCGACGGGGGCAGATACGCAGTATTTT; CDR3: CAATGADTQYF
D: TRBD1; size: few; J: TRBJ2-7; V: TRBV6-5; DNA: TGTGCCAGCAGTTACACAGGGGCTGGAGAGCAGTACTTC; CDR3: CASSYTGAGEQYF
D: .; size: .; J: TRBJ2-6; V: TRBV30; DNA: TGTGCCTGGAGTGTACCGCAGGGGCCGATTTCTGGGGCCAACGTCCTGACTTTC; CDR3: CAWSVPQGPISGANVLTF
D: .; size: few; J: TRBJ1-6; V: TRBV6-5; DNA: TGTGCCAGCAGTTCCACAGGGAAAAGGAGATCACCCCTCCACTTT; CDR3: CASSSTGKRRSPLHF
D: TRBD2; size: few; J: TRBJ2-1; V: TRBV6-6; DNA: TGTGCCAGCAGTTACCCCGCGGGGGAGAATGAGCAGTTCTTC; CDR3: CASSYPAGENEQFF
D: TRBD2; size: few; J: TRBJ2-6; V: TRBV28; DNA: TGTGCCAGCAGTCTTTCCCATGGGGGGGGGATATCTGGGGCCAACGTCCTGACTTTC; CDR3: CASSLSHGGGISGANVLTF
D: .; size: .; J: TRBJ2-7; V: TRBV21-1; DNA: TGTGCCAGCAGAATGGCCGGGACATCCTACGAGCAGTACTTC; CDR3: CASRMAGTSYEQYF
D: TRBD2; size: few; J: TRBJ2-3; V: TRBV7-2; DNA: TGTGCCAGCAGCTTAGAAGCGGGGGACTCAGATACGCAGTATTTT; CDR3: CASSLEAGDSDTQYF
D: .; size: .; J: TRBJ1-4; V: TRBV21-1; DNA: TGTGCCAGCCTTAATGAAAAACTGTTTTTT; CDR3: CASLNEKLFF
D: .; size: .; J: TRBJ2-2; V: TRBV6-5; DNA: TGTGCCAGCAGTTACGGGGGGTCAAAGACCGGGGAGCTGTTTTTT; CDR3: CASSYGGSKTGELFF
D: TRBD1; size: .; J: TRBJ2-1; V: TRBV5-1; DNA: TGCGCCAGCAGCGGGACAGTCTCCTACAATGAGCAGTTCTTC; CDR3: CASSGTVSYNEQFF
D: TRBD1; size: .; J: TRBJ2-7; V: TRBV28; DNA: TGTGCCAGCAGTTTAAGACAGGGGGCCGGAGGCGAGCAGTACTTC; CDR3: CASSLRQGAGGEQYF
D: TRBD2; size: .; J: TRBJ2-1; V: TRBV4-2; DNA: TGTGCCAGCAGCCCCACTAGCGGGGGGGCTCACAATGAGCAGTTCTTC; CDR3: CASSPTSGGAHNEQFF
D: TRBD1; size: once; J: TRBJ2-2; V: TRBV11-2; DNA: TGTGCCAGCAGCCCCCAGGGGGCCGATAACGGGGAGCTGTTTTTT; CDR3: CASSPQGADNGELFF
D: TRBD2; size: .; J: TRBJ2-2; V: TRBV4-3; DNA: TGCGCCAGCAGCCAAGATTGGGCGGGGGGAAACACCGGGGAGCTGTTTTTT; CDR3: CASSQDWAGGNTGELFF
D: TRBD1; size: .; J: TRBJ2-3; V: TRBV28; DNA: TGTGCCAGCAGCCCATGGCAGGGGGACACAGATACGCAGTATTTT; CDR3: CASSPWQGDTDTQYF
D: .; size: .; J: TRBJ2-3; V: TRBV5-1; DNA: TGCGCCAGTGGACAACTTCCCTCAGATACGCAGTATTTT; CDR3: CASGQLPSDTQYF
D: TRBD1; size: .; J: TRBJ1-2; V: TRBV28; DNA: TGTGCCAGCAGTCTCAGTCCCGGGACAGGGACGCTACTTTATGGCTACACCTTC; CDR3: CASSLSPGTGTLLYGYTF
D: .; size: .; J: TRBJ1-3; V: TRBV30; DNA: TGTGCCTGGCGGGAGTCTGGAAACACCATATATTTT; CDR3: CAWRESGNTIYF
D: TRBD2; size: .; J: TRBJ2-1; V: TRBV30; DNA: TGTGCCTGGAGTGTGGGTGGGGGGGGGACTAGCCAGTTCTTC; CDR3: CAWSVGGGGTSQFF
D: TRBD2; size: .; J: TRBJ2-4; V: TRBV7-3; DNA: TGTGCCAGCAGCCCCATTAGCGGGGGAGTTCAGTACTTC; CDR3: CASSPISGGVQYF
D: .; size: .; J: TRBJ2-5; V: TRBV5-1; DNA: TGCGCCAGCAGCTTGGGGGGGCTCGAGGAGACCCAGTACTTC; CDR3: CASSLGGLEETQYF